The next 9 T cell receptor beta chains were all read from a single sample in a study of T cell responses to AZD1222 COVID-19 vaccine. TCRdb's table, derived via immunoSEQ multiplex PCR, lists solely in-frame clones and lacks some. The sample yields about 140,000 clones, approximately 92% seen once. Sequenced here: peripheral blood, sampled 28 days after the second AZD1222 dose. These receptors all come from an adult who received the AZD1222 COVID-19 vaccine.

The table lists this clone with a count of one. The genes are TRBV7-2 and TRBJ2-7, with D possibly TRBD1 on 5 matching bases. V lost 5 bases to trimming and J lost 0 bases, with 17 bases between them. The CDR3 has 16 residues. Per the germline V gene, CDR1 is SGHTA and CDR2 is FQGNSA. The CDR3 loop reads CASSPVQASPSYEQYF. Written as DNA, the CDR3 is TGTGCCAGCAGCCCAGTACAGGCTAGTCCCTCCTACGAGCAGTACTTC.

The chain links TRBV9 to TRBJ2-7; D not certain. The V end lost 0 bases, the J end lost 0 bases, and 7 bases lay between the germline ends. The CDR3 runs 14 residues. The germline gives CDR1 SGDLS, CDR2 YYNGEE. CDR3 nucleotides: TGTGCCAGCAGCGTAGGAATAGGCTCCTACGAGCAGTACTTC. This translates into CASSVGIGSYEQYF.

The genes are TRBV6-5 and TRBJ2-7; D is uncertain. Germline CDR1 reads MNHEY; CDR2 reads SVGAGI. The CDR3 covers 14 residues. The V and J ends lost 0 bases and 2 bases respectively, with 8 bases between them. Here the CDR3 DNA reads TGTGCCAGCAGTTACTCGTGGGGTACCTACGAGCAGTACTTC. Translated, it gives CASSYSWGTYEQYF.

This chain uses TRBV6-5 with TRBJ1-3; no clear D gene. CDR1 and CDR2 from the germline V gene are MNHEY and SVGAGI. The CDR3 extends over 14 amino acids. The V end lost 6 bases, the J end lost 0 bases, and 9 bases lay between the germline ends. The CDR3 coding sequence is TGTGCCAGCAGCACGGACTTCTCTGGAAACACCATATATTTT. Translation gives CASSTDFSGNTIYF.

The chain links TRBV10-3 to TRBJ1-5; D is possibly TRBD1 (5 bases). Trimming shortened V by 11 bases and J by 9 bases, and 20 bases separated the two germline ends. CDR3 length equals 13 residues. Germline assignment: CDR1 ENHRY and CDR2 SYGVKD. In DNA, the CDR3 is TGTGCCGCTGGGGACGGGGGGTCAAGGCCCCAGCATTTT. It translates to CAAGDGGSRPQHF.

The chain has TRBV12-3 or TRBV12-4 and TRBJ1-2; tentative D call: TRBD1 (5 bases). Trimming took off 6 bases at V and 4 bases at J, with 12 bases between the two ends. The CDR3 has 13 amino acids. CDR3 DNA sequence: TGTGCCAGCAGGGAAAGAGGGGCCTATGGCTACACCTTC. Its translation: CASRERGAYGYTF.

V usage is TRBV5-6 and J usage is TRBJ1-3; D gene unclear. This CDR3 is 14 amino acids long. V was trimmed by 2 bases and J by 0 bases, leaving 6 bases between them. CDR1 SGHDT and CDR2 YYEEEE come from the germline V gene. CDR3 nucleotide sequence: TGTGCCAGCAGCTTCGCGGGCTCTGGAAACACCATATATTTT. Translating it yields CASSFAGSGNTIYF.

This clone was found once. J is TRBJ1-1 and V is TRBV18; 7 bases map to TRBD1. Unmatched junction bases numbered 7, after V lost 6 bases and J lost 6 bases. Germline V gene data show CDR1 as KGHSH and CDR2 as LQKENI. This CDR3 is 13 amino acids long. The CDR3 DNA is TGTGCCAGCTCCCCGACAGGGCAGCCTGAAGCTTTCTTT. Encoded protein: CASSPTGQPEAFF.

This clone occurred once. V gene TRBV10-3 combines with J gene TRBJ1-1, with D possibly TRBD1 on 5 matching bases. V lost 8 bases and J lost 1, with 14 bases in between. The germline CDR1 and CDR2 sequences are ENHRY and SYGVKD. This CDR3 spans 14 amino acids. The CDR3 nucleotides are TGTGCCATCGGGGCTGGGGCCGGGAACACTGAAGCTTTCTTT. This gives the protein CAIGAGAGNTEAFF.